This T cell receptor beta chain derives from a study of cytomegalovirus exposure and HLA in healthy donors. Study summary: Around 87 million unique TCRs, all from HLA-typed donors, were included in an early release of the data. Study findings and constraints: Later genetic work tied a missense DCLRE1C variant to beta-chain V and J trimming.

In germline, CDR1 is SSHAT, CDR2 FNYEAQ (reference sequence). This CDR3 spans 13 amino acids. The PCR made use of 60 Vbeta and 13 Jbeta primers. Method: immunoSEQ multiplex PCR; TCRdb's copy keeps in-frame clones and lacks some. This table holds 95,000 to 150,000 clones, 77% found once. As for this clone: Its target is not known.

The sequence derives from a man between 18 and 35 years old in good health and CMV-seropositive. Source material: PBMCs. V gene TRBV7-7 combines with J gene TRBJ2-5; 7 positions agree with TRBD2. CDR3 coding DNA: TGTGCTATAAGAAGCGGGGACCGCTATACCCAGTACTTC. This codes for CAIRSGDRYTQYF.